A selection of T cell receptor beta chains follows, all from one sample in a study of blood T cell repertoires in COVID-19. Libraries were prepared by immunoSEQ multiplex PCR; TCRdb keeps only in-frame clonotypes and omits some of them. Of around 440,000 clones in the sample, about 91% were seen once. Sequencing was done on a sample of peripheral blood. These receptors originate from a woman aged 45-65 years with COVID-19, enrolled during active disease. CDR3s include the opening cysteine and the closing phenylalanine or tryptophan. A D gene is named only where the DNA matches it firmly. Size values are once, few and many counts, or a class for expanded clones, and some rows have none.

v_gene	j_gene	abundance	d_gene	CDR3aa	CDR3nt
TRBV4-1	TRBJ2-2	-	TRBD1	CASSQSTGAGELFF	TGCGCCAGCAGCCAATCTACAGGGGCCGGGGAGCTGTTTTTT
TRBV30	TRBJ2-7	-	TRBD1	CAWRGGGTYEQYF	TGTGCCTGGAGAGGGGGCGGCACCTACGAGCAGTACTTC
TRBV25-1	TRBJ1-5	-	TRBD1	CASSAVDRGNQPQHF	TGTGCCAGCAGTGCTGTGGACAGGGGCAATCAGCCCCAGCATTTT
TRBV29-1	TRBJ1-1	-	TRBD1	CSAGQGPRNTEAFF	TGCAGCGCCGGACAGGGACCGAGGAACACTGAAGCTTTCTTT
TRBV3-1/TRBV3-2	TRBJ1-2	-	TRBD1	CASSQPGTGGYGYTF	TGTGCCAGCAGCCAACCCGGGACAGGGGGCTATGGCTACACCTTC
TRBV7-5	TRBJ2-5	-	-	CASMTGVQETQYF	TGTGCCAGCATGACAGGCGTTCAAGAGACCCAGTACTTC
TRBV7-2	TRBJ1-5	few	TRBD1	CASSLEGAQPQHF	TGTGCCAGCAGCTTAGAGGGGGCTCAGCCCCAGCATTTT
TRBV6-1	TRBJ2-1	once	TRBD2	CASSEALRAGTGPGGHNEQFF	TGTGCCAGCAGTGAAGCGCTTCGGGCTGGGACGGGACCGGGAGGGCACAATGAGCAGTTCTTC
TRBV7-2	TRBJ2-7	-	TRBD2	CASSGTISYEQYF	TGTGCAAGTAGCGGGACTATCTCCTACGAGCAGTACTTC
TRBV30	TRBJ2-2	-	-	CARGKTADTGELFF	TGTGCCCGCGGGAAGACAGCGGACACCGGGGAGCTGTTTTTT
TRBV6-4	TRBJ2-7	-	-	CASSDGGGGEQYF	TGTGCCAGCAGTGACGGGGGAGGAGGGGAGCAGTACTTC
TRBV28	TRBJ2-7	-	-	CASSTPPAGSYEQYF	TGTGCCAGCAGTACGCCCCCTGCGGGTTCTTACGAGCAGTACTTC
TRBV5-1	TRBJ1-1	few	-	CASSLGDFSNTEAFF	TGCGCCAGCAGCTTGGGGGACTTTTCGAACACTGAAGCTTTCTTT
TRBV10-3	TRBJ1-1	-	-	CAISEGGMNTEAFF	TGTGCCATCAGTGAGGGAGGCATGAACACTGAAGCTTTCTTT
TRBV10-3	TRBJ1-1	-	-	CAISDGGHTEAFF	TGTGCCATCAGTGACGGAGGGCACACTGAAGCTTTCTTT
TRBV5-6	TRBJ2-7	-	TRBD2	CASSLGTSGGKYF	TGTGCCAGCAGCTTGGGGACTAGCGGGGGGAAGTACTTC
TRBV2	TRBJ2-1	few	TRBD2	CASSRLAGGPLNEQFF	TGTGCCAGCAGTCGTCTAGCGGGGGGGCCTCTCAATGAGCAGTTCTTC
TRBV11-2	TRBJ2-3	-	-	CASSWGLGTDTQYF	TGTGCCAGCAGCTGGGGACTGGGTACAGATACGCAGTATTTT
TRBV5-1	TRBJ2-7	once	TRBD2	CASSLVASGGDGYEQYF	TGCGCCAGCAGCTTGGTTGCTAGCGGGGGCGATGGCTACGAGCAGTACTTC
TRBV27	TRBJ2-2	-	TRBD2	CASRNYALSGGGTGELFF	TGTGCCAGCAGGAATTATGCTCTTAGCGGGGGGGGCACCGGGGAGCTGTTTTTT
TRBV28	TRBJ1-1	-	-	CASSLPQMNTEAFF	TGTGCCAGCAGTTTACCACAGATGAACACTGAAGCTTTCTTT
TRBV5-5	TRBJ1-2	-	-	CASSLDTHGYTF	TGTGCCAGCAGCTTAGACACCCATGGCTACACCTTC
TRBV7-9	TRBJ1-1	medium-sized	TRBD1	CASSTRDRRSPTEAFF	TGTGCCAGCAGCACCAGGGACAGGCGAAGTCCCACTGAAGCTTTCTTT
TRBV6-5	TRBJ1-1	-	TRBD1	CASSPIATGGGGAFF	TGTGCCAGCAGTCCCATCGCGACAGGGGGCGGCGGAGCTTTCTTT
TRBV13	TRBJ1-1	-	-	CASSASIQGRTGAFF	TGTGCCAGCAGCGCCAGTATCCAGGGGCGGACTGGAGCTTTCTTT
TRBV6-5	TRBJ1-2	-	-	CASRPTDYGYTF	TGTGCCAGCAGACCGACAGATTATGGCTACACCTTC
TRBV3-1/TRBV3-2	TRBJ1-1	once	-	CASSPGHLNTEAFF	TGTGCCAGCAGCCCGGGACACTTGAACACTGAAGCTTTCTTT
TRBV25-1	TRBJ2-3	-	TRBD2	CASSETSGVGDTQYF	TGTGCCAGCAGTGAGACTAGCGGGGTGGGAGATACGCAGTATTTT
TRBV5-4	TRBJ1-1	few	-	CASSLELLNTEAFF	TGTGCCAGCAGCTTGGAACTTCTGAACACTGAAGCTTTCTTT
TRBV18	TRBJ1-4	-	-	CASSPRQGLANEKLFF	TGTGCCAGCTCACCGCGTCAGGGGCTAGCTAATGAAAAACTGTTTTTT
TRBV7-8	TRBJ2-1	-	-	CASSLGPGNEQFF	TGTGCCAGCAGCTTAGGACCCGGGAATGAGCAGTTCTTC
TRBV12-3/TRBV12-4	TRBJ1-1	-	TRBD1	CASRDGQGGEAFF	TGTGCCAGCAGGGACGGACAGGGGGGAGAAGCTTTCTTT
TRBV27	TRBJ1-1	-	TRBD1	CASSSGGETEAFF	TGTGCCAGCAGTTCAGGGGGCGAGACTGAAGCTTTCTTT
TRBV5-6	TRBJ2-7	-	-	CASSLVGLGRAYEQYF	TGTGCCAGCAGCTTGGTAGGTCTAGGAAGAGCGTACGAGCAGTACTTC
TRBV30	TRBJ1-6	-	TRBD1	CACSPISLTGSNSPLHF	TGTGCCTGCTCCCCCATCTCCCTGACAGGGAGTAATTCACCCCTCCACTTT
TRBV3-1/TRBV3-2	TRBJ2-7	-	-	CASSPGGLAVEQYF	TGTGCCAGCAGCCCGGGGGGCCTGGCTGTCGAGCAGTACTTC
TRBV27	TRBJ2-7	-	TRBD2	CASSLWGGDEQYF	TGTGCCAGCAGTTTATGGGGGGGTGACGAGCAGTACTTC
TRBV4-2	TRBJ1-4	-	TRBD1	CASSRRDSNNEKLFF	TGTGCCAGCAGCCGCCGGGACAGTAATAATGAAAAACTGTTTTTT
TRBV10-1	TRBJ1-5	few	-	CASSVTGNQPQHF	TGCGCCAGCAGTGTTACAGGGAATCAGCCCCAGCATTTT